This T cell receptor beta chain comes out of a study of early T cells in non-severe SARS-CoV-2 infection. Points from the study as a whole: The matching step, a VDJdb search, favored anti-spike CD8 responses and missed private and CD4 specificities.

Germline V lookup: CDR1 SGHRS, CDR2 YFSETQ. The V end was cut by 4 bases, the J end by 1 base, with 9 bases between. The CDR3 is made up of 14 amino acids. This clonotype was detected only a few times. The antigen is undetermined. Unique molecular identifiers (one per individual cDNA molecule) were attached. MiXCR was run by TCRdb on the 5' RACE reads, yielding one entry per CDR3 protein. The sample records about 22,000 distinct CDR3 sequences, approximately 4.4% being singletons. This rearrangement joins TRBV5-1 to TRBJ1-5, with unresolved D. Source material: whole blood. This TCR came from an adult who was a healthcare worker with PCR-confirmed SARS-CoV-2 infection or an uninfected control (not recorded which). The CDR3 reads CASSPDGSNQPQHF. DNA for the CDR3: TGCGCCAGCAGCCCGGACGGCAGCAATCAGCCCCAGCATTTT. The full variable domain, its missing parts supplied by reference TRBV5-1 and TRBJ1-5, is KAGVTQTPRYLIKTRGQQVTLSCSPISGHRSVSWYQQTPGQGLQFLFEYFSETQRNKGNFPGRFSGRQFSNSRSEMNVSTLELGDSALYLCASSPDGSNQPQHFGDGTRLSIL.